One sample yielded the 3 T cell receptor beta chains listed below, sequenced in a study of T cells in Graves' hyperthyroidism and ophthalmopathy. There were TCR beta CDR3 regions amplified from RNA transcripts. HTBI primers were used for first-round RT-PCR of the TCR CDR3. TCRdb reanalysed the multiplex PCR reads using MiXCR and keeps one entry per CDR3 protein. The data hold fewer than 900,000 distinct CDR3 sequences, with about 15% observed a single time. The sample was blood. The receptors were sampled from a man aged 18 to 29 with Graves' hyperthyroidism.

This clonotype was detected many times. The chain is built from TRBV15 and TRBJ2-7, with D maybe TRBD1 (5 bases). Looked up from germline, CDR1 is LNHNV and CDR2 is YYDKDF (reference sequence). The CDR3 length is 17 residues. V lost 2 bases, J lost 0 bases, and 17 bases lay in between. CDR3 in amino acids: CATSRRPPGSLSYEQYF. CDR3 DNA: TGTGCCACCAGCAGAAGACCACCAGGGTCCCTCTCCTACGAGCAGTACTTC.

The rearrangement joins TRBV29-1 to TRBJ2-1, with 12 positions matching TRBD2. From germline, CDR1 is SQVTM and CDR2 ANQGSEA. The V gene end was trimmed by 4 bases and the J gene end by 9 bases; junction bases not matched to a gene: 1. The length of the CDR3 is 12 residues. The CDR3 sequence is CSVGTSGVEQFF. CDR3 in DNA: TGCAGCGTTGGGACTAGCGGGGTTGAGCAGTTCTTC.

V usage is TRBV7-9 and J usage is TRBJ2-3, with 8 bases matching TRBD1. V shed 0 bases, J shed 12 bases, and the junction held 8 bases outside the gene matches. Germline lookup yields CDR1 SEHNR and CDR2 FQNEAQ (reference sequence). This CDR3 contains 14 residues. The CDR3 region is CASSLALTGAHQYF. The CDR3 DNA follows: TGTGCCAGCAGCTTAGCCCTGACAGGGGCCCACCAGTATTTT.